This T cell receptor beta chain was retrieved from a study of memory CD8 T cells in hepatitis C reinfection. Overall study: A couple of donors resolved primary infection, then developed chronic reinfection. Peak reinfection sampling occurred 3 to 8 weeks after detected reinfection.

Specified time point: peak reinfection, 3 to 8 weeks after reinfection detection. The sorted cells went straight to TCR sequencing with no prior in vitro expansion. People who inject drugs from Montreal's HEPCO study were the donors. Some clones are missing from TCRdb's copy, which holds only in-frame ones; the method was immunoSEQ multiplex PCR. The sample records more than 35,000 clones, around 89% being singletons. The sequence was collected from a man aged 18 to 29 with hepatitis C virus infection. Sequencing input: naive CD8+ T cells sorted from blood.

CDR3 sequence reads: CASSSGLAGTDTQYF. The DNA of the CDR3 is TGTGCCAGCAGCTCAGGACTAGCGGGCACAGATACGCAGTATTTT. The chain is built from TRBV7-3 and TRBJ2-3; 10 bases line up with TRBD2. CDR1 and CDR2 (germline): SGHTA, FQGTGA. V was pared by 4 bases and J by 1 base, with 2 bases of the junction left unmatched. The CDR3 has 15 residues.